Included here is one T cell receptor beta chain sequence, with context. The antigen remains undetermined. Primers: 60 Vbeta forward and 13 Jbeta reverse. The assay was immunoSEQ multiplex PCR, and TCRdb's table has in-frame clones only and misses some. Here the sample spans 150,000 to 200,000 clones, 86% being singletons. The source of the sample is a study of cytomegalovirus exposure and HLA in healthy donors. The study, taken as a whole, reports: Later analysis showed most CMV-associated TCR beta chains appearing HLA-restricted.

Trimming at V came to 6 bases and at J to 6 bases, leaving 17 bases not matched to a gene. Germline V lookup: CDR1 SEHNR, CDR2 FQNEAQ (reference sequence). The CDR3 is 19 residues long. The sample comprised PBMCs. The rearrangement links TRBV7-9 to TRBJ2-1; 13 bases agree with TRBD2. This receptor was identified in a young woman in good health and CMV-seronegative. The CDR3, as DNA: TGTGCCAGCAGATCTACCGGGACTAGCGGGATCGGCACCGGCAATGAGCAGTTCTTC. Translated: CASRSTGTSGIGTGNEQFF.